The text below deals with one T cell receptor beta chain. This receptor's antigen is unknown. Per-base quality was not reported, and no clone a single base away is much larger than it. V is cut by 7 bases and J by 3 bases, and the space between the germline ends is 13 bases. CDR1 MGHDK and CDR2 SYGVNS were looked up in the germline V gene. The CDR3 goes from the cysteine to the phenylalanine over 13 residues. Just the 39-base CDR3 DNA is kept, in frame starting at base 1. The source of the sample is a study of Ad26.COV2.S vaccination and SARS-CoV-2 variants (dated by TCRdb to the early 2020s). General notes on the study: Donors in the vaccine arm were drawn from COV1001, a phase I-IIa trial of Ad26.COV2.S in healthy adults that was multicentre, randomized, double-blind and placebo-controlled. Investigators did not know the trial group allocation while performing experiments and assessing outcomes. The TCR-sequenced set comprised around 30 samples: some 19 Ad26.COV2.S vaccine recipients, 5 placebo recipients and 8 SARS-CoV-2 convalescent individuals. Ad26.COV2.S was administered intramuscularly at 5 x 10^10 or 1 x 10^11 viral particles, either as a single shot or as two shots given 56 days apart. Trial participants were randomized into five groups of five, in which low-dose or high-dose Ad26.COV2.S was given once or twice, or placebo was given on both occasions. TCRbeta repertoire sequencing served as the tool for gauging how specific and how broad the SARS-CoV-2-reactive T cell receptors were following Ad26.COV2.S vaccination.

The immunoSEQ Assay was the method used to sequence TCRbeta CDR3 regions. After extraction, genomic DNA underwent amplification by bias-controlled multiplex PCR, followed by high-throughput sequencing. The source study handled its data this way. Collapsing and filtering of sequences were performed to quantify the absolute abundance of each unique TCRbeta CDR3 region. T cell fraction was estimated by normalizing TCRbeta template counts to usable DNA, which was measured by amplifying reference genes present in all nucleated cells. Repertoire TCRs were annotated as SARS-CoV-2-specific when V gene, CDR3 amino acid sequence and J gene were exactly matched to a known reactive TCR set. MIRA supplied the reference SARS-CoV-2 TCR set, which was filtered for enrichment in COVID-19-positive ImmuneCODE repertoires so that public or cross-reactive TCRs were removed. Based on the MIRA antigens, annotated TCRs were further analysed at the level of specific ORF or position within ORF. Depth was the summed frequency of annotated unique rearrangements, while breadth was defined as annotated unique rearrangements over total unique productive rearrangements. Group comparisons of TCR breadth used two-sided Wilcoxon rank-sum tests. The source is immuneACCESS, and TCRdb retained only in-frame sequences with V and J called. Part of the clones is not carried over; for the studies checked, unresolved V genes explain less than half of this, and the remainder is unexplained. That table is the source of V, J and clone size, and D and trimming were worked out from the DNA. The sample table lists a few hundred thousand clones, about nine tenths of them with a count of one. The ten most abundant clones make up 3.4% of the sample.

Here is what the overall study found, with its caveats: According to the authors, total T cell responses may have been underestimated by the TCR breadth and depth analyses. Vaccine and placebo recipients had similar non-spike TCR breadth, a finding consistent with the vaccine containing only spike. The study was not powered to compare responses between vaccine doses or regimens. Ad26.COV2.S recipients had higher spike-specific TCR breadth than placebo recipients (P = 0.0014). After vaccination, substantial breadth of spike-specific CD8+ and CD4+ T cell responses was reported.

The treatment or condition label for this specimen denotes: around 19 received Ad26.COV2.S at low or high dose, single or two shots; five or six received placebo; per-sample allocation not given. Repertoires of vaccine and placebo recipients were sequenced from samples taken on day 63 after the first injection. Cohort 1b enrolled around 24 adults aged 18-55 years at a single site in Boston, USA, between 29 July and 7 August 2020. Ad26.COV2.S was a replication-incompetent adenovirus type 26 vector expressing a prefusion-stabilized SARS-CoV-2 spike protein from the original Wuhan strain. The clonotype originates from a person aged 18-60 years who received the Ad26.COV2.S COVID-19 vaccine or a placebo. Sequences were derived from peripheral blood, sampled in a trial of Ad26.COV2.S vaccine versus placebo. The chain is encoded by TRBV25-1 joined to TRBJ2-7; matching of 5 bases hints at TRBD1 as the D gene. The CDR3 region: CASKQGGFYEQYF. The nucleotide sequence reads TGTGCCAGCAAGCAGGGCGGTTTCTACGAGCAGTACTTC.